The T cell receptor beta chain under discussion was sequenced for a study of early T cells in non-severe SARS-CoV-2 infection. Across the study: The authors sequenced bulk RNA from unsorted whole blood, leaving chains unpaired.

Germline CDR1 is SGDLS and CDR2 is YYNGEE. V lost 4 bases to trimming and J lost 0 bases, with 16 bases between them. The CDR3 is made up of 16 amino acids. Overall study results and limits: VDJdb matching favored anti-spike CD8 responses, missing private and CD4 specificities.

This clonotype came up many times. Antigen specificity is unknown. A single record per CDR3 protein comes from TCRdb applying MiXCR to the 5' RACE reads. The data contain some 41,000 distinct CDR3 sequences, 5.8% of them singletons. The receptor was isolated from an adult who was a healthcare worker with PCR-confirmed SARS-CoV-2 infection or an uninfected control (not recorded which). Specimen: whole blood. The rearrangement uses TRBV9 and TRBJ2-5; D is possibly TRBD2 (6 bases). The CDR3 reads CASSTTVTSYQETQYF. In DNA form, the CDR3 reads TGTGCCAGCAGCACCACCGTAACTAGCTACCAAGAGACCCAGTACTTC.